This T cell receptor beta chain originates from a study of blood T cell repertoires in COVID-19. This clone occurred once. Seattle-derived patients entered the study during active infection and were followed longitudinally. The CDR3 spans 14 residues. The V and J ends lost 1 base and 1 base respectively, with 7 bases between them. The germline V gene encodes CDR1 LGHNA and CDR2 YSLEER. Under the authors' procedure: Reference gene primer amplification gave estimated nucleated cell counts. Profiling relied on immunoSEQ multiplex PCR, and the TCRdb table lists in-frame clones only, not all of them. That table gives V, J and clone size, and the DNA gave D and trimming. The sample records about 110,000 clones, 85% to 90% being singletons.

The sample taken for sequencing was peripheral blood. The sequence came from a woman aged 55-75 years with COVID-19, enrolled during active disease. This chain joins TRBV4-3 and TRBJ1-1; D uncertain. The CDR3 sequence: CASSQGAGNTEAFF. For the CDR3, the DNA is TGCGCCAGCAGCCAAGGGGCGGGGAACACTGAAGCTTTCTTT.